This paragraph reports one TCR beta chain. Its antigen remains unidentified. These data belong to a study of shared clonotypes between healthy human individuals. Looking at the study overall: CD4 naive and CD4 memory each took three plates per donor, while CD8 naive took two and CD8 memory one. General observations from the study: Clonotype sharing levels among donors were expected to vary with sequencing depth. All-four-donor shared clonotypes had higher generation probabilities than non-shared clonotypes did.

V was clipped by 1 base and J by 0 bases, with 3 bases between them. The CDR3 sequence is 14 residues long. From germline, CDR1 is SGHAT and CDR2 FQNNGV. Study processing details: Without quality scores, immunoSEQ junctional reads could not be filtered like full-length reads. Sequencing used immunoSEQ multiplex PCR; TCRdb keeps in-frame clones, though not all of them. Clone size and V and J calls were adopted from that table, with D and trimming inferred from the DNA. The sample lists approximately 980,000 clones, roughly 72% occurring once. Material: memory CD4+ T cells sorted from blood. Stated subset: CD45RA-negative fraction. The V call is TRBV11-2, the J call TRBJ2-2, with no clear D. The sequence came from a man aged 18 to 29 in good health. The CDR3 DNA sequence: TGTGCCAGCAGCTTAGGGTCGAACACCGGGGAGCTGTTTTTT. Translated: CASSLGSNTGELFF.